The 12 T cell receptor beta chains given below trace back to one sample, sequenced in a study of cytomegalovirus exposure and HLA in healthy donors. Method: immunoSEQ multiplex PCR; TCRdb's copy keeps in-frame clones and lacks some. The data contain 75,000 to 85,000 clones, approximately 91% of them singletons. Sequencing was performed on PBMCs. The origin of the receptors is a man aged 25 to 40 in good health and CMV-seronegative.

Concerning this clone: One end of the junction does not line up with germline, which may come from a read error. The rearrangement links TRBV7-7 to TRBJ2-3; a possible D gene is TRBD1 (6 bases). CDR1 is SSHAT, CDR2 FNYEAQ, per germline (reference sequence). The CDR3 is 16 residues long. DNA for the CDR3: TGTGCTAGCAGCCCCGGTGTGGCAGGGGTTCCGGATACGCAGTATTTT. Translating it yields CASSPGVAGVPDTQYF.

This clone was observed once. V gene TRBV4-1 combines with J gene TRBJ1-2; D ambiguous. CDR3 length equals 13 residues. V lost 3 bases and J lost 2, with 7 bases in between. The germline V gene encodes CDR1 MGHRA and CDR2 YSYEKL. For the CDR3, the DNA is TGCGCCAGCAGCCACCCAGGAAACTATGGCTACACCTTC. Translated: CASSHPGNYGYTF.

The rearrangement uses TRBV5-1 and TRBJ2-7; D not certain. Trimming took off 4 bases at V and 2 bases at J, with 7 bases between the two ends. The CDR3 totals 12 residues. In germline, CDR1 is SGHRS, CDR2 YFSETQ. In DNA, the CDR3 is TGCGCCAGCAGCGACCGGGCCTACGAGCAGTACTTC. This encodes CASSDRAYEQYF.

This sequence joins TRBV11-2 and TRBJ2-1; the match to TRBD1 covers 10 bases. V shed 5 bases, J shed 5 bases, and the junction held 6 bases outside the gene matches. This CDR3 is built from 15 residues. Germline CDR1 SGHAT, CDR2 FQNNGV. DNA for the CDR3: TGTGCCAGCAGCCTACGTGGGACAGGGGACAATGAGCAGTTCTTC. Translation gives CASSLRGTGDNEQFF.

This sequence joins TRBV28 and TRBJ2-3; TRBD1 might be the D (5 bases). CDR3 size: 15 residues. V lost 3 bases, J lost 1 base, and 11 bases lay in between. CDR1 and CDR2 from the germline V gene are MDHEN and SYDVKM. Here the CDR3 DNA reads TGTGCCAGCAGTTTCCGACAGCCTGGCACAGATACGCAGTATTTT. It codes for CASSFRQPGTDTQYF.

This clone occurred a few times. The chain couples TRBV14 to TRBJ1-6; 10 bases agree with TRBD1. The CDR3 is 15 residues long. After removal of 4 bases from V and 7 bases from J, the junction contained 4 bases not matched to a gene. Germline V gives CDR1 SGHDN, CDR2 FVKESK. CDR3 sequence reads: CASSRRGQGNSPLHF. The CDR3 DNA sequence: TGTGCCAGCAGCCGAAGGGGACAGGGGAATTCACCCCTCCACTTT. The entire variable domain, with the rest obtained from reference TRBV14 and TRBJ1-6, is as follows: EAGVTQFPSHSVIEKGQTVTLRCDPISGHDNLYWYRRVMGKEIKFLLHFVKESKQDESGMPNNRFLAERTGGTYSTLKVQPAELEDSGVYFCASSRRGQGNSPLHFGNGTRLTVT.

The CDR3 loop reads CASSAGPPNYGYTF. CDR3 nucleotides: TGCGCCAGCAGCGCGGGACCTCCTAACTATGGCTACACCTTC. The chain employs TRBV5-1 and TRBJ1-2; a possible D gene is TRBD1 (5 bases). This CDR3 is 14 amino acids long. Trimming took 4 bases from V and 0 from J, leaving 10 bases between them. The germline gives CDR1 SGHRS, CDR2 YFSETQ.

The gene calls are TRBV7-3 and TRBJ2-1; 10 positions agree with TRBD2. Trimming cost V 1 base and J 8 bases; bases outside gene matches: 8. This CDR3 has 16 residues. CDR1 and CDR2 from the germline V gene are SGHTA and FQGTGA. In nucleotides, the CDR3 is TGTGCCAGCAGCTTAATCGGCGGGACTAGCGTTTATGAGCAGTTCTTC. The encoded protein is CASSLIGGTSVYEQFF.

This chain uses TRBV25-1 with TRBJ1-1; D uncertain. Germline CDR1 is MGHDK and CDR2 is SYGVNS. The V end lost 3 bases, the J end lost 3 bases, and 11 bases lay between the germline ends. The CDR3 has 14 residues. The CDR3 reads CASSDRRQDTEAFF. CDR3 nucleotides: TGTGCCAGCAGTGATCGCAGGCAGGACACTGAAGCTTTCTTT.

The V gene is TRBV10-2, the J gene TRBJ2-7; D is possibly TRBD1 (5 bases). This CDR3 has 12 residues. Looked up from germline, CDR1 is WSHSY and CDR2 is SAAADI. V was pared by 6 bases and J by 0 bases, with 6 bases between. CDR3 bases: TGCGCCAGCAGGGACAACTCCTACGAGCAGTACTTC. Encoded protein: CASRDNSYEQYF.

The rearrangement links TRBV5-4 to TRBJ2-5; a possible D gene is TRBD2 (6 bases). The CDR3 covers 16 residues. Germline V gene lookup returns CDR1 SGHNT and CDR2 YYREEE (reference sequence). Trimming left V 0 bases short and J 1 base short, with 13 bases between. CDR3 residues: CASSLGLRGLQETQYF. CDR3 nucleotides: TGTGCCAGCAGCTTGGGGTTGCGGGGACTCCAAGAGACCCAGTACTTC.

This sequence joins TRBV7-8 and TRBJ1-4, with 9 nucleotides matching TRBD1. CDR3 size: 14 residues. The V and J ends lost 5 bases and 8 bases, in that order; junction bases with no gene match: 6. Germline CDR1 SGHVS, CDR2 FQNEAQ. In nucleotides, the CDR3 is TGTGCCAGCAGCCCCGACAGGGGGTACGAAAAACTGTTTTTT. Protein product: CASSPDRGYEKLFF.